This TCR beta chain is from a study of cytomegalovirus exposure and HLA in healthy donors. Study-level results: HLA-A and HLA-B allele assignments for most subjects were reportedly predicted accurately using TCR beta sequences. Presence/absence analysis assumed near-uniform sequencing depth across donors. The authors listed some 150 TCR beta chains as cytomegalovirus-associated. A missense DCLRE1C variant was associated with V- and J-gene trimming of TCR beta chains in a later analysis, and an independent cohort replicated the association.

CDR3 length: 15 residues. CDR1 is SEHNR, CDR2 FQNEAQ, per germline (reference sequence). The V end lost 0 bases, the J end lost 3 bases, and 11 bases lay between the germline ends. The study ran its PCR with 60 Vbeta and 13 Jbeta primers. Using immunoSEQ multiplex PCR, the repertoire was profiled, and TCRdb retains in-frame clones only, with some absent. Here the sample spans 150,000 to 200,000 clones, about three quarters being singletons. Concerning this clone itself: Its antigen is not identified.

The receptor comes from a man aged 25-45 years in good health and CMV-seropositive. The V gene is TRBV7-9, the J gene TRBJ2-5, with D possibly being TRBD1 (6 bases). Sequenced material: PBMCs. The CDR3 sequence is CASSLALSGEETQYF. The CDR3 bases are TGTGCCAGCAGCTTAGCGTTATCAGGGGAAGAGACCCAGTACTTC.